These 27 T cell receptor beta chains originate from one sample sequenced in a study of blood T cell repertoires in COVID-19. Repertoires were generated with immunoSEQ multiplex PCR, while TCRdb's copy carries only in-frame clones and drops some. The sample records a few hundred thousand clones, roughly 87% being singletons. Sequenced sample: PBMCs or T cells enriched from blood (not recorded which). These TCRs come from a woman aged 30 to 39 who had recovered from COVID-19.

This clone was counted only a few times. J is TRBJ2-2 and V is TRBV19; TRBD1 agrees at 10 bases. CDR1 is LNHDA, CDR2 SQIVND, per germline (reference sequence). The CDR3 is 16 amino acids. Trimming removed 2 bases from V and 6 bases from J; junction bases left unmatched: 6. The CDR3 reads CASSILGQGLSGELFF. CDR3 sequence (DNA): TGTGCCAGTAGTATATTGGGACAGGGGTTGTCCGGGGAGCTGTTTTTT. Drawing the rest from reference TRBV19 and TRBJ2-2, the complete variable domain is DGGITQSPKYLFRKEGQNVTLSCEQNLNHDAMYWYRQDPGQGLRLIYYSQIVNDFQKGDIAEGYSVSREKKESFPLTVTSAQKNPTAFYLCASSILGQGLSGELFFGEGSRLTVL.

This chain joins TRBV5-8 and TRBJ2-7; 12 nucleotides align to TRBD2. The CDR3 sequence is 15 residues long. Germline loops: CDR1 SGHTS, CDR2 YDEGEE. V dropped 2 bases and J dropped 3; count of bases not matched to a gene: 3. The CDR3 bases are TGTGCCAGCAGCTTAGGACTAGCGGGGATCTACGAGCAGTACTTC. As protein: CASSLGLAGIYEQYF.

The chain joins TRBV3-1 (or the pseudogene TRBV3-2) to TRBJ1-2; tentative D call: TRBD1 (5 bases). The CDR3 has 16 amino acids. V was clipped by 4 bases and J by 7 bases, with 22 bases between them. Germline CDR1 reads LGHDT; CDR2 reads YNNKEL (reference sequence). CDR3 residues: CASSLKRPGRGGGYTF. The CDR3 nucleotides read TGTGCCAGCAGCCTAAAGAGGCCAGGGAGGGGCGGTGGCTACACCTTC.

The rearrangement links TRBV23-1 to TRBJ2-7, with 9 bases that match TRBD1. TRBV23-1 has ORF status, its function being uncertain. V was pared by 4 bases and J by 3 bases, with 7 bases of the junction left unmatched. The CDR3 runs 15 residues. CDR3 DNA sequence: TGCGCCAGCAGTCTACTAGGGACAGGGAGCTACGAGCAGTACTTC. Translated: CASSLLGTGSYEQYF.

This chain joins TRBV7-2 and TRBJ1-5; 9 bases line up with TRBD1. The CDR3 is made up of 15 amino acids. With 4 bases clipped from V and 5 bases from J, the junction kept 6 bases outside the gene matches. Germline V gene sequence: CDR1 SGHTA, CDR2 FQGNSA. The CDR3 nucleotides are TGTGCCAGCAGCTCAACGGGACAGGGATATCAGCCCCAGCATTTT. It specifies CASSSTGQGYQPQHF.

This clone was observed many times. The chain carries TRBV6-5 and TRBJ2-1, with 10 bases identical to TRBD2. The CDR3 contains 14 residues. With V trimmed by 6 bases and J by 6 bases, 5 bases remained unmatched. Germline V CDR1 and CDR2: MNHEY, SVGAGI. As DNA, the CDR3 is TGTGCCAGCAGAGCCGGGACTAGCGTCAATGAGCAGTTCTTC. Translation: CASRAGTSVNEQFF.

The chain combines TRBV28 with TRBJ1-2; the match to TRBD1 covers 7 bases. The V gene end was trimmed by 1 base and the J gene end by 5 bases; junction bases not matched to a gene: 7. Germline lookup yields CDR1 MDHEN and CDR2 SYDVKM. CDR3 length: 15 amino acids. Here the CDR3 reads CASSLYQGDGYGYTF. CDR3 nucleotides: TGTGCCAGCAGTTTATACCAGGGGGATGGTTATGGCTACACCTTC.

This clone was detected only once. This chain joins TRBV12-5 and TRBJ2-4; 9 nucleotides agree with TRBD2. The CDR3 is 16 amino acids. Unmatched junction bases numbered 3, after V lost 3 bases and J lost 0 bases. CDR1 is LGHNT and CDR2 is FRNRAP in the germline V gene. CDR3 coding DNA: TGTGCTAGTGGTTTAAGCGGGGGGTTAGCCAAAAACATTCAGTACTTC. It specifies CASGLSGGLAKNIQYF.

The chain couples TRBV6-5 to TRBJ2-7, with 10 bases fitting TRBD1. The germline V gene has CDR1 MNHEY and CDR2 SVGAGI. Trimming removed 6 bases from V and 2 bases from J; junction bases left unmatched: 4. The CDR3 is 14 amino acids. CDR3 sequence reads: CASREGQGTYEQYF. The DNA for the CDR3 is TGTGCCAGCAGGGAGGGACAGGGGACCTACGAGCAGTACTTC.

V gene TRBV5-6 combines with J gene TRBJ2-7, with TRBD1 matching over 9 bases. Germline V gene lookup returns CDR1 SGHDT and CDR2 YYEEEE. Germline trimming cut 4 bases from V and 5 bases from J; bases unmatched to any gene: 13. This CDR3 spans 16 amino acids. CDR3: CASSPKPGQGSHEQYF. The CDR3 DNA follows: TGTGCCAGCAGCCCAAAGCCGGGACAGGGTAGCCACGAGCAGTACTTC.

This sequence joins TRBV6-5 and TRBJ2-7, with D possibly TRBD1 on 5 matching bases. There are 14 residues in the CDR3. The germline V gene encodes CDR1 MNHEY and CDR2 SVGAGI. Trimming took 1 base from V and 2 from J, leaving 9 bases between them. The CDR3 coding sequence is TGTGCCAGCAGTTACTACAGGACACCCTACGAGCAGTACTTC. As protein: CASSYYRTPYEQYF.

The DNA for the CDR3 is TGTGCCAGCAGGCCTGGACTAGCGGATTACTACAATGAGCAGTTCTTC. It codes for CASRPGLADYYNEQFF. The chain is built from TRBV25-1 and TRBJ2-1; 10 bases are a match to TRBD2. V lost 6 bases and J lost 3; bases outside the gene matches: 8. Germline-derived CDR1 and CDR2 are MGHDK and SYGVNS. CDR3 length: 16 amino acids.

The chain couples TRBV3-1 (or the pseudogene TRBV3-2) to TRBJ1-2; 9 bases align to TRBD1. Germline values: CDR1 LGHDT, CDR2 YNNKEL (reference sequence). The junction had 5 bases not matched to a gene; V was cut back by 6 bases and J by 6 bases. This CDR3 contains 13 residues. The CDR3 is CASRHRGRDGYTF. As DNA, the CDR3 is TGTGCCAGCAGGCACAGGGGGCGAGATGGCTACACCTTC.

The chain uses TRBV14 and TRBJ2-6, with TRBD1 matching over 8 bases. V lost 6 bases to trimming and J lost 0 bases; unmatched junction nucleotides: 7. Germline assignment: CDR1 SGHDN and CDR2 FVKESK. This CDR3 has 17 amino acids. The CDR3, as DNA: TGTGCCAGCAGAATGGGACAGGCTCCCTCTGGGGCCAACGTCCTGACTTTC. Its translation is CASRMGQAPSGANVLTF.

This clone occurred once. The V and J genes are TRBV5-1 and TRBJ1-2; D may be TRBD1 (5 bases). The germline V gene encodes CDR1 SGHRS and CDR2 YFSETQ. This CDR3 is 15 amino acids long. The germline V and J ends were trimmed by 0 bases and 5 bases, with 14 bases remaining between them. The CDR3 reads CASSLVGSGEYGYTF. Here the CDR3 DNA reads TGCGCCAGCAGCTTGGTGGGTTCGGGGGAGTATGGCTACACCTTC.

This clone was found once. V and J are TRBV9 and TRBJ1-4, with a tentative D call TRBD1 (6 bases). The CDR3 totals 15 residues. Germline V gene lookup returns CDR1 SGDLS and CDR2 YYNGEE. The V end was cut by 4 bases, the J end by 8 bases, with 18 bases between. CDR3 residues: CASSRDGQPLEKLFF. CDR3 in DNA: TGTGCCAGCAGCAGGGACGGACAGCCTCTCGAAAAACTGTTTTTT.

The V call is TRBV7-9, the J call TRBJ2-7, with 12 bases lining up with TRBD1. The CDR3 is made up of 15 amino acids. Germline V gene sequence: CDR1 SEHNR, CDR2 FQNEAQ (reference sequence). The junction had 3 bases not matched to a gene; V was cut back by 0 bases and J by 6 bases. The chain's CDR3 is CASSLAGTGGFEQYF. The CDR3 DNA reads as TGTGCCAGCAGCTTAGCGGGGACAGGGGGCTTCGAGCAGTACTTC.

CDR3 sequence reads: CASRRDREGTNSPLHF. CDR3 DNA sequence: TGCGCCAGCAGACGGGACAGGGAAGGCACGAATTCACCCCTCCACTTT. V usage is TRBV5-1 and J usage is TRBJ1-6, with 9 bases that match TRBD1. CDR1 and CDR2 from the germline V gene are SGHRS and YFSETQ. V lost 5 bases and J lost 7; bases outside the gene matches: 10. The CDR3 sequence is 16 residues long. Based on the CDR3 plus reference TRBV5-1 and TRBJ1-6, the full variable domain is KAGVTQTPRYLIKTRGQQVTLSCSPISGHRSVSWYQQTPGQGLQFLFEYFSETQRNKGNFPGRFSGRQFSNSRSEMNVSTLELGDSALYLCASRRDREGTNSPLHFGNGTRLTVT.

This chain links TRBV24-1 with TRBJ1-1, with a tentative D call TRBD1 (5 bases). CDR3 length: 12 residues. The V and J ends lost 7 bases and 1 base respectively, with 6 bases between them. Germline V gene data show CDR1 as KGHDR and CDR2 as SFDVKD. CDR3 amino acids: CATRGQNTEAFF. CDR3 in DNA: TGTGCCACCAGAGGACAGAACACTGAAGCTTTCTTT.

The CDR3 spells CASRLTGDRMNTEAFF. Here the CDR3 DNA reads TGTGCCAGCAGATTAACAGGGGATCGCATGAACACTGAAGCTTTCTTT. The genes are TRBV28 and TRBJ1-1, with 7 positions matching TRBD1. Germline V CDR1 and CDR2: MDHEN, SYDVKM. There are 16 residues in the CDR3. V lost 6 bases, J lost 0 bases, and 10 bases stayed unmatched.

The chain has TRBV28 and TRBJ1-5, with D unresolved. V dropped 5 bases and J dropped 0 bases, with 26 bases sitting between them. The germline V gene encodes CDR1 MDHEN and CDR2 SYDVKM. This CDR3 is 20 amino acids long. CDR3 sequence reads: CASSHGIWVWGKNSNQPQHF. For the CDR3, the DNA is TGTGCCAGCAGTCACGGGATCTGGGTCTGGGGAAAAAATAGCAATCAGCCCCAGCATTTT.

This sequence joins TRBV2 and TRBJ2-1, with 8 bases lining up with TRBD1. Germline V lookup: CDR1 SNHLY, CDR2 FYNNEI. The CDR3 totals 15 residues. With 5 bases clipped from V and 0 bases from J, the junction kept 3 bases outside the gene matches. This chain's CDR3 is CASSLRGLSYNEQFF. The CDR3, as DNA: TGTGCCAGCAGTCTCAGGGGGCTCTCCTACAATGAGCAGTTCTTC.

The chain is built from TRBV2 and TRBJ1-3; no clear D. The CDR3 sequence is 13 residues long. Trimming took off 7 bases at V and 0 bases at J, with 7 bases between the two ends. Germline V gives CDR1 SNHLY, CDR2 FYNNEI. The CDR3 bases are TGTGCCAGCAAGGCGGACTCTGGAAACACCATATATTTT. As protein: CASKADSGNTIYF.

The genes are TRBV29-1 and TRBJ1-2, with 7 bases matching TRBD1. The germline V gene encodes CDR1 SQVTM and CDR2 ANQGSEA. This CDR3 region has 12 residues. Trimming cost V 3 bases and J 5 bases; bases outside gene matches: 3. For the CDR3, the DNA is TGCAGCGTTGATCTACAGGGGTATGGCTACACCTTC. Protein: CSVDLQGYGYTF. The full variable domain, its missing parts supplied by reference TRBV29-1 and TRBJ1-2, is SAVISQKPSRDICQRGTSLTIQCQVDSQVTMMFWYRQQPGQSLTLIATANQGSEATYESGFVIDKFPISRPNLTFSTLTVSNMSPEDSSIYLCSVDLQGYGYTFGSGTRLTVV.

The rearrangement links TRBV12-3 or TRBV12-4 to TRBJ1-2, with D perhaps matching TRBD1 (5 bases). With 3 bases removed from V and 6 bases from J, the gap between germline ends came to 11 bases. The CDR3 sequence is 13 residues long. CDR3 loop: CASSLGGTNGYTF. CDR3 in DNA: TGTGCCAGCAGTTTGGGGGGGACCAATGGCTACACCTTC.

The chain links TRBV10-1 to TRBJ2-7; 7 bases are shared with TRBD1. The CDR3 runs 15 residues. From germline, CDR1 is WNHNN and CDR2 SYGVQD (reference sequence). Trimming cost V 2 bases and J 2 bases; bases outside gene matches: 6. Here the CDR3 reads CASSERGHLPYEQYF. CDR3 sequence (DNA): TGCGCCAGCAGTGAGAGGGGGCACCTTCCCTACGAGCAGTACTTC.

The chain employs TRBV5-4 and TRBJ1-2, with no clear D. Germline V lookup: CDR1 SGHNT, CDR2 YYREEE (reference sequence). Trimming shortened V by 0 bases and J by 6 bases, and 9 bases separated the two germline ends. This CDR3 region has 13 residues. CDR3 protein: CASSLAGLNGYTF. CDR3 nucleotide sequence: TGTGCCAGCAGCTTGGCAGGATTAAATGGCTACACCTTC. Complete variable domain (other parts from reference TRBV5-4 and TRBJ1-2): ETGVTQSPTHLIKTRGQQVTLRCSSQSGHNTVSWYQQALGQGPQFIFQYYREEENGRGNFPPRFSGLQFPNYSSELNVNALELDDSALYLCASSLAGLNGYTFGSGTRLTVV.